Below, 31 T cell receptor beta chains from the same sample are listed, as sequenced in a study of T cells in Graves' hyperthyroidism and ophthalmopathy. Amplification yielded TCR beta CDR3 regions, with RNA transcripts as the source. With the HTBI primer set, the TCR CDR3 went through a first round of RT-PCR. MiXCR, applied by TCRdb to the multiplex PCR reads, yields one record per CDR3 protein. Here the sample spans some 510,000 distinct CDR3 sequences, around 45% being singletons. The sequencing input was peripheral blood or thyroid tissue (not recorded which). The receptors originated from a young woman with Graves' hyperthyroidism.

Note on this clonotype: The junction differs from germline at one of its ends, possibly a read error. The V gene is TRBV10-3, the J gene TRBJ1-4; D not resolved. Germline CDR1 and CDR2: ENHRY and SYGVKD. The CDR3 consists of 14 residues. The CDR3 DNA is TGTGCCAGCAGTCAAGACGTGGAGGATGAAAAACTGTTTTTT. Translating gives CASSQDVEDEKLFF.

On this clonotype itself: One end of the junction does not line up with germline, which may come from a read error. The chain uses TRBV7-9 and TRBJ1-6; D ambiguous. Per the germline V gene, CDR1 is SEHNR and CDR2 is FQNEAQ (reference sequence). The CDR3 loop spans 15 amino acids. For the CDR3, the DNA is TGCGCCAGCAGCCCCGCCAGATCCTATAATTCACCCCTCCACTTT. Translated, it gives CASSPARSYNSPLHF.

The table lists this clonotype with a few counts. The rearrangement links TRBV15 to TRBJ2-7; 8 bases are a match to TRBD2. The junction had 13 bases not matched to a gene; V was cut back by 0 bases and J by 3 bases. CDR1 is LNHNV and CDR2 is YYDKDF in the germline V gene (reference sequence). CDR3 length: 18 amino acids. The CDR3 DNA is TGTGCCACCAGCAGAGACAACGGGATCACGGGACTAGTCTACGAGCAGTACTTC. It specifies CATSRDNGITGLVYEQYF.

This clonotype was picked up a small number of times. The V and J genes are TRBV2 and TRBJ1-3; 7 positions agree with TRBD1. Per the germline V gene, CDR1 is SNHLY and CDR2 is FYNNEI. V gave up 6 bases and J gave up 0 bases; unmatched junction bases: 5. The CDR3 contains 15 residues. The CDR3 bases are TGTGCCAGCAGATTGACAGGGAACTCTGGAAACACCATATATTTT. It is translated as CASRLTGNSGNTIYF. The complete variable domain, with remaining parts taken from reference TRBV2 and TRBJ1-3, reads EPEVTQTPSHQVTQMGQEVILRCVPISNHLYFYWYRQILGQKVEFLVSFYNNEISEKSEIFDDQFSVERPDGSNFTLKIRSTKLEDSAMYFCASRLTGNSGNTIYFGEGSWLTVV.

For the CDR3, the DNA is TGCGCCAGCAGCCCGGGGACTACCAGGAGTCCAACCGGGGAGCTGTTTTTT. Translated, it gives CASSPGTTRSPTGELFF. The chain has TRBV5-1 and TRBJ2-2; 7 bases line up with TRBD2. V dropped 4 bases and J dropped 5; count of bases not matched to a gene: 14. Germline V lookup: CDR1 SGHRS, CDR2 YFSETQ. The CDR3 runs 17 residues. The full variable domain, completed using reference TRBV5-1 and TRBJ2-2, is KAGVTQTPRYLIKTRGQQVTLSCSPISGHRSVSWYQQTPGQGLQFLFEYFSETQRNKGNFPGRFSGRQFSNSRSEMNVSTLELGDSALYLCASSPGTTRSPTGELFFGEGSRLTVL.

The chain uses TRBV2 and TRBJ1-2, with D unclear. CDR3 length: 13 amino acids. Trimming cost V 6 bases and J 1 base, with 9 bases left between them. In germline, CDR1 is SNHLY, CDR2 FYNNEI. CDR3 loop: CASRANGNYGYTF. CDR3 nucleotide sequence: TGTGCCAGCAGGGCGAACGGTAACTATGGCTACACCTTC. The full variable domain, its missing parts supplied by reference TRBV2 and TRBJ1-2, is EPEVTQTPSHQVTQMGQEVILRCVPISNHLYFYWYRQILGQKVEFLVSFYNNEISEKSEIFDDQFSVERPDGSNFTLKIRSTKLEDSAMYFCASRANGNYGYTFGSGTRLTVV.

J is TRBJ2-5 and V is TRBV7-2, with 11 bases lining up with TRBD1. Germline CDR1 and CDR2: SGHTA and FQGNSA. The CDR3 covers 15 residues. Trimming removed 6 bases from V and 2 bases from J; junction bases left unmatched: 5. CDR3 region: CASRSGQGGQETQYF. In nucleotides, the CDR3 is TGTGCCAGCAGATCGGGACAGGGGGGACAAGAGACCCAGTACTTC.

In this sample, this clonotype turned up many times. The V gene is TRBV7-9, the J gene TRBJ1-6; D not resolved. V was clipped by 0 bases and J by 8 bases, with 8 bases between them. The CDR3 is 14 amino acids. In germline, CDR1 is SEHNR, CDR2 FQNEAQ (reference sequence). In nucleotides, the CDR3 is TGTGCCAGCAGCTTAGCCCCGATCGATTCACCCCTCCACTTT. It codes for CASSLAPIDSPLHF. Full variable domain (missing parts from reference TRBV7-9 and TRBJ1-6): DTGVSQNPRHKITKRGQNVTFRCDPISEHNRLYWYRQTLGQGPEFLTYFQNEAQLEKSRLLSDRFSAERPKGSFSTLEIQRTEQGDSAMYLCASSLAPIDSPLHFGNGTRLTVT.

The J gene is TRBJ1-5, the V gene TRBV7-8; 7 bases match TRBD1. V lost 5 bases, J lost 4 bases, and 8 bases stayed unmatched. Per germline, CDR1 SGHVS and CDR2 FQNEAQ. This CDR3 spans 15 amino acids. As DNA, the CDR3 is TGTGCCAGCAGCAAAGGAGCGGGACAGAATCAGCCCCAGCATTTT. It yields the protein CASSKGAGQNQPQHF.

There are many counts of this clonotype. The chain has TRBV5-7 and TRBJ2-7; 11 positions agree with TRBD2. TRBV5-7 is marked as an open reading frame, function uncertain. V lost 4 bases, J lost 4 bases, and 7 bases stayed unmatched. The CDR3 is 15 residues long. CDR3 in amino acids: CASSPGGTSGYEQYF. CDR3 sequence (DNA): TGTGCCAGCAGCCCAGGCGGGACTAGCGGTTACGAGCAGTACTTC.

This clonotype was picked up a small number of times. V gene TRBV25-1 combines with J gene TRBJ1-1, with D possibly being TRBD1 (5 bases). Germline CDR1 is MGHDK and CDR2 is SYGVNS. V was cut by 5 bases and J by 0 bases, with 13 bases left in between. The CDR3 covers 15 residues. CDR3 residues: CASSYGTTLNTEAFF. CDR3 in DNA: TGTGCCAGCAGTTACGGGACTACCTTGAACACTGAAGCTTTCTTT.

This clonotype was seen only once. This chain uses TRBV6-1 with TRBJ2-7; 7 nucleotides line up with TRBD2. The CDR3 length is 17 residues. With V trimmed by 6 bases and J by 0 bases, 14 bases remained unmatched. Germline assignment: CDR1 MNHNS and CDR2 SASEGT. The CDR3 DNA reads TGTGCCAGCAGCGTCCTAAAGCTAGCGGATAGCTCCTACGAGCAGTACTTC. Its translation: CASSVLKLADSSYEQYF.

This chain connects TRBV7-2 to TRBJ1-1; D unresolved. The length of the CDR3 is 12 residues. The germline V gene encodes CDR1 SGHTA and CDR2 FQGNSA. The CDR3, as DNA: TGTGCTAGTAGGACGACGACCACTGAAGCTTTCTTT. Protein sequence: CASRTTTTEAFF. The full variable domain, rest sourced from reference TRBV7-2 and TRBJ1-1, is GAGVSQSPSNKVTEKGKDVELRCDPISGHTALYWYRQSLGQGLEFLIYFQGNSAPDKSGLPSDRFSAERTGGSVSTLTIQRTQQEDSAVYLCASRTTTTEAFFGQGTRLTVV.

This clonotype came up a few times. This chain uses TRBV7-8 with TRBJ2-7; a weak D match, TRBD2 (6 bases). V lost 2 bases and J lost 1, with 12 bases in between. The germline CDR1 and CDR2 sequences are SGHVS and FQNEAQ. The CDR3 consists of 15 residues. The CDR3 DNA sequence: TGTGCCAGCAGCTTATCCGGGACTGCTTCCTACGAGCAGTACTTC. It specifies CASSLSGTASYEQYF.

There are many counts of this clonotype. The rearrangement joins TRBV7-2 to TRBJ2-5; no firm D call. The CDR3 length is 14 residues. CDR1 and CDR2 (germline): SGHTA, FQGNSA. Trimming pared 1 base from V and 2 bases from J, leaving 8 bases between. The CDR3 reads CASSLVAFQETQYF. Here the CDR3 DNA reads TGTGCCAGCAGCTTAGTCGCGTTTCAAGAGACCCAGTACTTC.

The CDR3 here is CATSRVQWQETQYF. The CDR3 bases are TGTGCCACCAGCAGAGTACAGTGGCAAGAGACCCAGTACTTC. The J gene is TRBJ2-5, the V gene TRBV15; D gene uncertain. Germline V gene sequence: CDR1 LNHNV, CDR2 YYDKDF (reference sequence). The CDR3 spans 14 residues. V lost 1 base, J lost 2 bases, and 8 bases lay in between.

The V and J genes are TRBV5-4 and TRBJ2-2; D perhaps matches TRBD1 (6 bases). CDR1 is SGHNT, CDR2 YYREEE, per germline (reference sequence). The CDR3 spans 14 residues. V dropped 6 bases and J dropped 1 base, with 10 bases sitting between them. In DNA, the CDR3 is TGTGCCAGCACCTTACAGGGGAACACCGGGGAGCTGTTTTTT. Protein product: CASTLQGNTGELFF.

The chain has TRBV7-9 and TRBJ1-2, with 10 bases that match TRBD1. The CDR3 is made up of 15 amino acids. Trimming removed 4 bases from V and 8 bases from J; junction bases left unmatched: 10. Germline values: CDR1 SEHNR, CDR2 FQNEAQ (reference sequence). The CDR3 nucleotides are TGTGCCAGCAGCTCCGCCGAGACAGGGGGCCGGGGCTACACCTTC. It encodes CASSSAETGGRGYTF.

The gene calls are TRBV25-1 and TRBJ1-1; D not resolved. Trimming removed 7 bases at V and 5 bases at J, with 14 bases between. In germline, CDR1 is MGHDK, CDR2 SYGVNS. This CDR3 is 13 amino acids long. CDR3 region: CASNLSPGTEAFF. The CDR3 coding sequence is TGTGCCAGCAATCTAAGTCCGGGGACTGAAGCTTTCTTT.

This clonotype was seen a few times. The chain's CDR3 is CASSPRENYEQYF. Here the CDR3 DNA reads TGTGCCAGCAGCCCCAGGGAGAACTACGAGCAGTACTTC. V gene TRBV7-6 combines with J gene TRBJ2-7, with D possibly called TRBD1 or TRBD2 (5 bases each). The CDR3 contains 13 residues. The V end lost 5 bases, the J end lost 3 bases, and 11 bases lay between the germline ends. CDR1 is SGHVS and CDR2 is FNYEAQ in the germline V gene.

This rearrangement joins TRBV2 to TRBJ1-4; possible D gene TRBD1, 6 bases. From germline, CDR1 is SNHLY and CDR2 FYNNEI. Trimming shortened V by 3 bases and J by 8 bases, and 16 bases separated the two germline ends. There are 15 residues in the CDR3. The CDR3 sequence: CASSDERQGREKLFF. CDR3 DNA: TGTGCCAGCAGTGATGAGCGGCAGGGGCGCGAAAAACTGTTTTTT.

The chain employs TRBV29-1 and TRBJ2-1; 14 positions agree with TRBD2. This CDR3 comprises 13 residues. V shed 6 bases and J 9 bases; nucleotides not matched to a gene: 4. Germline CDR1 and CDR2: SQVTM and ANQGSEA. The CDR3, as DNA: TGCAGCGTGGGACTAGCGGGAGATCTTGAGCAGTTCTTC. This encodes CSVGLAGDLEQFF.

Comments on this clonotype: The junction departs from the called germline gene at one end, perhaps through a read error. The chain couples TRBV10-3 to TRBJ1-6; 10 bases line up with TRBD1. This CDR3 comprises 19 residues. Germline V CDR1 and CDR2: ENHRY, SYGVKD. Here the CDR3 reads CASSIDRGPLSSYNSPLHF. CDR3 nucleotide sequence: TGTGCCAGCAGTATCGACAGGGGGCCGCTGAGCTCCTATAATTCACCCCTCCACTTT.

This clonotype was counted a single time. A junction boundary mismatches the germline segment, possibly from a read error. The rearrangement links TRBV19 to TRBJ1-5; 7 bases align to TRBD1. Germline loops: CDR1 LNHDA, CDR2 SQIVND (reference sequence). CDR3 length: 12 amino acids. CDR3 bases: TGTGTCAGTACTACAGGGGATCAGCCCCAGCATTTT. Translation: CVSTTGDQPQHF.

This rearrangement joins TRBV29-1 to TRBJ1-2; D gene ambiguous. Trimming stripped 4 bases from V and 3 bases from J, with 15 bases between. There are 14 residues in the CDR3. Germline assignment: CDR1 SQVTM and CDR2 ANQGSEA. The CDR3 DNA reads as TGCAGCGTTGCCAAAGGGTCGTGGGACTATGGCTACACCTTC. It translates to CSVAKGSWDYGYTF.

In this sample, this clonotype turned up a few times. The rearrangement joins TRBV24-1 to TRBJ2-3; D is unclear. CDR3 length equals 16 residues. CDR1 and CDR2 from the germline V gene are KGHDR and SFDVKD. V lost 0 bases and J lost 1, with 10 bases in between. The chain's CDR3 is CATSDLSGLGTDTQYF. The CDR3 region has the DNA TGTGCCACCAGTGATTTGTCTGGGTTGGGCACAGATACGCAGTATTTT.

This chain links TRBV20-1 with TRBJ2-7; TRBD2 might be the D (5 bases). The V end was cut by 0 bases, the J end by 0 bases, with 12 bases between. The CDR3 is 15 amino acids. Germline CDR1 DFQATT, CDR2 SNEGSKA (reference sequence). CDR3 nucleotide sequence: TGCAGTGCTAGAGATAGGCGGGCCAGCTCCTACGAGCAGTACTTC. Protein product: CSARDRRASSYEQYF.

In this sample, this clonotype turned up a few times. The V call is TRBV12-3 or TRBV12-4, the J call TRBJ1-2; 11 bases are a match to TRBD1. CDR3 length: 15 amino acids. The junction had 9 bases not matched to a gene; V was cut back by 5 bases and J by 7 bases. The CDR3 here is CASSKPAGTGGGYTF. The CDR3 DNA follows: TGTGCCAGCAGTAAACCGGCCGGGACAGGGGGTGGCTACACCTTC.

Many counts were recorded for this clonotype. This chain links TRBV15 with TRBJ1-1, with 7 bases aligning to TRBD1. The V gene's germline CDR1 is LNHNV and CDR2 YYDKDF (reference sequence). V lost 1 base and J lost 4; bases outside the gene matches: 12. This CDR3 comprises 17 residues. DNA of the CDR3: TGTGCCACCAGCAGAGTCTACAGGGGTAGCTTTGGCACTGAAGCTTTCTTT. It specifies CATSRVYRGSFGTEAFF.

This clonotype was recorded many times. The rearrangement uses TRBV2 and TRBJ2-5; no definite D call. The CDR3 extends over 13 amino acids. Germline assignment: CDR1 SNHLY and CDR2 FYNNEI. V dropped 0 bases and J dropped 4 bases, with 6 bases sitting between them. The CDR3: CASSEAAVETQYF. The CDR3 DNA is TGTGCCAGCAGTGAAGCGGCTGTAGAGACCCAGTACTTC.

CDR3: CASTSETWDSGTEAFF. Written as DNA, the CDR3 is TGTGCCAGTACCTCAGAGACCTGGGACAGCGGCACTGAAGCTTTCTTT. The rearrangement joins TRBV19 to TRBJ1-1; TRBD1 matches 7 bases. The CDR3 is 16 amino acids. Germline CDR1 LNHDA, CDR2 SQIVND (reference sequence). V was clipped by 7 bases and J by 4 bases; unmatched bases: 15.